These T cell receptor beta chains were read from a single sample in a study of T-cell memory formation after mild COVID-19. MiXCR was run by TCRdb on the 5' RACE reads, yielding one entry per CDR3 protein. In the table there are about 200,000 distinct CDR3 sequences, around 18% of which are singletons. The sample was PBMCs or a T cell subset sorted from them (not recorded which). The source is an adult woman who had mild COVID-19 (a few samples of this study predate the infection). Cell type and time point are not known. CDR3s include the opening cysteine and the closing phenylalanine or tryptophan. The D gene is left open where the match is weak. Clone size is shown for a subset of rows, as once, few, many or a class of expanded clone.

TRBV5-1	-	TRBD1	TRBJ1-2	14	CASSLDGTGQGYTF	TGCGCCAGCAGCTTGGATGGGACAGGGCAAGGCTACACCTTC
TRBV10-3	-	-	TRBJ1-4	17	CAIRPPGRPGTNEKLFF	TGTGCCATCAGGCCCCCTGGGCGACCCGGTACTAATGAAAAACTGTTTTTT
TRBV2	few	-	TRBJ2-5	13	CASTMDRRETQYF	TGTGCCAGCACCATGGACCGAAGGGAGACCCAGTACTTC
TRBV11-2	-	-	TRBJ2-1	17	CASSLEAARGPQDEQFF	TGTGCCAGCAGCTTAGAAGCTGCTCGAGGGCCACAGGATGAGCAGTTCTTC
TRBV7-3	-	TRBD2	TRBJ2-3	17	CASSLNPSGGSTDTQYF	TGTGCCAGCAGCTTAAACCCTAGCGGGGGTAGCACAGATACGCAGTATTTT
TRBV20-1	many	-	TRBJ2-2	13	CSASRRGGRELFF	TGCAGTGCTAGTCGGAGGGGAGGCCGGGAGCTGTTTTTT
TRBV12-3/TRBV12-4	few	TRBD2	TRBJ2-1	17	CASSSGVSGMAYNEQFF	TGTGCCAGCAGTTCGGGAGTTAGCGGGATGGCCTACAATGAGCAGTTCTTC
TRBV6-1	few	-	TRBJ1-1	15	CASSEVGVGNTEAFF	TGTGCCAGCAGTGAGGTTGGGGTCGGGAACACTGAAGCTTTCTTT
TRBV3-1	-	TRBD1	TRBJ2-1	16	CASSLSRQGSYNEQFF	TGTGCCAGCAGCCTTTCCCGACAGGGCTCCTACAATGAGCAGTTCTTC
TRBV2	-	TRBD1	TRBJ1-1	15	CASSQTGQGGTEAFF	TGTGCCAGCAGTCAGACTGGACAGGGCGGCACTGAAGCTTTCTTT
TRBV18	-	-	TRBJ2-1	17	CASSPPMTKLSYNEQFF	TGTGCCAGCTCACCACCCATGACTAAGCTCTCCTACAATGAGCAGTTCTTC
TRBV7-2	-	-	TRBJ1-2	13	CASSLDGSWGYTF	TGTGCCAGCAGCTTAGACGGGAGTTGGGGCTACACCTTC
TRBV4-1	-	-	TRBJ2-3	15	CASSQGRDGAFTQYF	TGCGCCAGCAGCCAAGGTCGGGACGGCGCCTTTACGCAGTATTTT
TRBV12-3/TRBV12-4	-	TRBD1	TRBJ1-2	16	CASSLANRGPSYGYTF	TGTGCCAGCAGTTTAGCCAACAGGGGGCCTAGCTATGGCTACACCTTC
TRBV27	-	TRBD1	TRBJ1-1	15	CASSSAGTGVSEAFF	TGTGCCAGCAGTTCAGCCGGGACAGGGGTTTCCGAAGCTTTCTTT
TRBV3-1	few	TRBD2	TRBJ2-1	15	CASSSGLASHNEQFF	TGTGCCAGCAGCTCGGGACTAGCTTCCCACAATGAGCAGTTCTTC
TRBV6-2/TRBV6-3	few	TRBD2	TRBJ2-5	15	CASSNRDYGGGTQYF	TGTGCCAGCAGTAACCGGGACTACGGCGGGGGGACCCAGTACTTC
TRBV12-5	-	-	TRBJ1-5	15	CASGLDRGKNQPQHF	TGTGCTAGTGGTTTGGACCGGGGGAAAAATCAGCCCCAGCATTTT
TRBV7-9	few	-	TRBJ1-4	13	CASSAPTNEKLFF	TGTGCCAGCAGCGCCCCAACTAATGAAAAACTGTTTTTT
TRBV10-3	few	-	TRBJ1-5	15	CAISERTDSNQPQHF	TGTGCCATCAGTGAAAGGACGGATAGCAATCAGCCCCAGCATTTT
TRBV7-9	-	-	TRBJ1-1	16	CASSLPGSDGGFEAFF	TGTGCCAGCAGCTTGCCCGGGTCGGACGGGGGTTTTGAAGCTTTCTTT
TRBV2	-	-	TRBJ1-1	16	CASSEARGGLRTEAFF	TGTGCCAGCAGTGAAGCGCGTGGGGGGCTCAGGACTGAAGCTTTCTTT
TRBV5-1	few	-	TRBJ2-2	14	CASSGPIVPGELFF	TGCGCCAGCAGTGGACCAATAGTGCCCGGGGAGCTGTTTTTT
TRBV5-5	many	-	TRBJ1-5	13	CASSPVGPEPQHF	TGTGCCAGCAGCCCCGTAGGTCCTGAGCCCCAGCATTTT
TRBV5-1	-	-	TRBJ2-2	14	CASSLVARSGELFF	TGCGCCAGCAGCTTGGTCGCGCGGTCCGGGGAGCTGTTTTTT
TRBV29-1	-	-	TRBJ1-2	14	CSVGAWGGSDGYTF	TGCAGCGTTGGGGCCTGGGGGGGCTCCGATGGCTACACCTTC
TRBV6-1	-	-	TRBJ2-5	13	CASRGVWQETQYF	TGTGCCAGCAGGGGAGTATGGCAAGAGACCCAGTACTTC
TRBV12-3/TRBV12-4	-	TRBD1	TRBJ2-7	15	CASSLYATGGYEQYF	TGTGCCAGCAGTTTATACGCGACAGGGGGCTACGAGCAGTACTTC
TRBV18	-	TRBD1	TRBJ2-7	15	CASSPTSQGFYEQYF	TGTGCCAGCTCACCCACTTCACAGGGGTTCTACGAGCAGTACTTC
TRBV5-1	-	TRBD2	TRBJ2-3	17	CASSPGTSGGPTDTQYF	TGCGCCAGCAGCCCGGGGACTAGCGGGGGGCCCACAGATACGCAGTATTTT
TRBV2	few	TRBD1	TRBJ2-7	14	CASRWTGSPYEQYF	TGTGCCAGCAGGTGGACAGGATCGCCCTACGAGCAGTACTTC
TRBV20-1	few	TRBD1	TRBJ2-7	14	CSARPDRGTYEQYF	TGCAGTGCTAGACCGGACAGGGGGACCTACGAGCAGTACTTC
TRBV2	-	TRBD1	TRBJ1-2	15	CASSEATGDVYGYTF	TGTGCCAGCAGTGAGGCGACAGGGGACGTTTATGGCTACACCTTC
TRBV27	few	-	TRBJ2-1	17	CARCPPDSGAPYNEQFF	TGTGCCCGCTGCCCCCCTGATAGCGGAGCACCCTACAATGAGCAGTTCTTC
TRBV20-1	few	-	TRBJ2-1	14	CSATRPAPYNEQFF	TGCAGTGCTACAAGACCGGCGCCCTACAATGAGCAGTTCTTC
TRBV5-1	-	TRBD2	TRBJ2-3	15	CASSAGGTWLDTQYF	TGCGCCAGCAGCGCGGGGGGTACCTGGTTGGATACGCAGTATTTT
TRBV18	-	TRBD1	TRBJ2-7	14	CASSPSGGQAEQYF	TGTGCCAGCTCACCAAGTGGGGGACAGGCCGAGCAGTACTTC
TRBV7-2	-	TRBD1	TRBJ1-3	17	CASSYPPGQRSGNTIYF	TGTGCCAGCAGCTACCCACCGGGACAGCGCTCTGGAAACACCATATATTTT
TRBV5-1	few	TRBD1	TRBJ2-1	13	CASSPGQAWEQFF	TGCGCCAGCAGCCCTGGACAGGCCTGGGAGCAGTTCTTC
TRBV25-1	few	-	TRBJ1-4	16	CASSELRTATNEKLFF	TGTGCCAGCAGTGAATTGAGGACAGCAACTAATGAAAAACTGTTTTTT
TRBV12-3/TRBV12-4	-	-	TRBJ1-5	13	CASSLLLSQPQHF	TGTGCCAGCAGTTTACTCCTGAGTCAGCCCCAGCATTTT
TRBV5-4	few	-	TRBJ2-1	13	CASSLGSEGEQFF	TGTGCCAGCAGCTTGGGTAGCGAGGGTGAGCAGTTCTTC
TRBV5-1	-	TRBD1	TRBJ2-1	15	CASRPGTGEYNEQFF	TGCGCCAGCAGGCCCGGGACAGGGGAATATAATGAGCAGTTCTTC
TRBV4-3	-	-	TRBJ2-1	13	CASSQAPEGPQFF	TGCGCCAGCAGCCAGGCCCCTGAGGGCCCCCAGTTCTTC
TRBV7-2	few	-	TRBJ2-5	14	CASSFTLAQETQYF	TGTGCCAGCAGCTTTACTTTGGCCCAAGAGACCCAGTACTTC